This T cell receptor (beta chain) was sequenced in a study of identifying expanded T cells in peripheral blood. Findings and caveats of the study: Over two and four weeks, about 15 and 18 clones changed, versus roughly 1.2 between replicates.

Details on this clone: The antigen remains undetermined. This specimen includes other DNA sequences encoding the same CDR3.

TCRdb's copy holds only in-frame clones and misses some; the assay was immunoSEQ multiplex PCR. The table includes tens of thousands of clones, roughly 90% detected once. The sample taken for sequencing was blood. The source is a person aged 18 to 70 in good health.

The CDR3 DNA reads TGCAGTGCTAGAGATCCGGAAGCTTTCTTT. Translation gives CSARDPEAFF. This chain connects TRBV20-1 to TRBJ1-1; D gene ambiguous. The V gene's germline CDR1 is DFQATT and CDR2 SNEGSKA (reference sequence). V lost 0 bases to trimming and J lost 8 bases, with 4 bases between them. The CDR3 spans 10 residues.